This T cell receptor (beta chain) was retrieved from a study of T-cell memory formation after mild COVID-19. Constant-segment primers were used for 5'RACE, and the resulting TCR alpha and TCR beta cDNA libraries carried sample barcodes and UMIs. TCRdb recomputed calls from the 5' RACE reads with MiXCR, one row per CDR3 protein. Among around 100,000 distinct CDR3 sequences listed, over 8.5% were seen once. Study-level findings and limits: Day 15 to 85 contracting clones showed balanced CD4/CD8; day 15 to 37 expanders favored CD4+.

Trimming stripped 2 bases from V and 2 bases from J, with 9 bases between. Germline CDR1 reads MGHDK; CDR2 reads SYGVNS. There are 14 residues in the CDR3. Of note for this clonotype: Its antigen remains unknown.

The chain joins TRBV25-1 to TRBJ1-1; D gene ambiguous. Sequencing used PBMCs or a T cell subset sorted from them (not recorded which). The clonotype comes from a man in his late teens or twenties who had mild COVID-19 (a few samples of this study predate the infection). Cell type and time point are not known. CDR3 sequence: CASSEGYLNTEAFF. DNA for the CDR3: TGTGCCAGCAGTGAAGGCTACCTAAACACTGAAGCTTTCTTT.